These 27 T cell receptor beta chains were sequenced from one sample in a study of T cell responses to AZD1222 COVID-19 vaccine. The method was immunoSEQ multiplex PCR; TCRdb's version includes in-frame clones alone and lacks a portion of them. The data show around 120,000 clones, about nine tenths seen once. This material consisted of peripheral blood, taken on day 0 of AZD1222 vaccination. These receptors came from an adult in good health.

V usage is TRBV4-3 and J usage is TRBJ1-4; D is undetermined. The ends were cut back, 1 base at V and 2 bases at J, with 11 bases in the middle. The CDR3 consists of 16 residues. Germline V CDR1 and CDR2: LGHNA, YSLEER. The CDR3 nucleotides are TGCGCCAGCAGCCAAGGTTCGGGTTCCACTAATGAAAAACTGTTTTTT. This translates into CASSQGSGSTNEKLFF.

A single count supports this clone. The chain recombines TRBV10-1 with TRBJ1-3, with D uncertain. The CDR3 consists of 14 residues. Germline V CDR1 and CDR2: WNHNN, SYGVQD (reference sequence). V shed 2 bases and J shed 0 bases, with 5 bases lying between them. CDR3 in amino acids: CASSEGSSGNTIYF. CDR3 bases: TGCGCCAGCAGTGAGGGCAGCTCTGGAAACACCATATATTTT.

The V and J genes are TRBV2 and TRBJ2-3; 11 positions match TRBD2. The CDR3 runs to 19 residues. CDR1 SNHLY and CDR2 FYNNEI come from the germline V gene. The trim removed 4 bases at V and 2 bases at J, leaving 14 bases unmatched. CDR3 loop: CASSVPSGTSGHFTDTQYF. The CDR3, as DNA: TGTGCCAGCAGTGTCCCTTCCGGGACTAGCGGACACTTCACAGATACGCAGTATTTT.

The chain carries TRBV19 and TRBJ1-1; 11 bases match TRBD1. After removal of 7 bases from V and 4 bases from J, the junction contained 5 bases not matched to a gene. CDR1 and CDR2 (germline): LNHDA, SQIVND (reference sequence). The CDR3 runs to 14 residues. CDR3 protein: CASIKGQGVTEAFF. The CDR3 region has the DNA TGTGCCAGTATTAAGGGACAGGGGGTCACTGAAGCTTTCTTT.

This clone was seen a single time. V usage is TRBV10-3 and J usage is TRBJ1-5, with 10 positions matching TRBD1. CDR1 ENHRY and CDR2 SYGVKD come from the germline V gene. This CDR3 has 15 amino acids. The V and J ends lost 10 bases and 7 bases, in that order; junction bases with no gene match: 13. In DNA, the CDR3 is TGTGCCACACAAGACAGGGGGCGTCAGAGCCAGCCCCAGCATTTT. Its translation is CATQDRGRQSQPQHF.

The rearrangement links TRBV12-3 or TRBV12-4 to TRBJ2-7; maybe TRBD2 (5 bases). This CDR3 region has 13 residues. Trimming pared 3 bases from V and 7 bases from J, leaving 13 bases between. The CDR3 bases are TGTGCCAGCAGTTTTGGCGGGCCGGGAGAGCAGTACTTC. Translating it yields CASSFGGPGEQYF.

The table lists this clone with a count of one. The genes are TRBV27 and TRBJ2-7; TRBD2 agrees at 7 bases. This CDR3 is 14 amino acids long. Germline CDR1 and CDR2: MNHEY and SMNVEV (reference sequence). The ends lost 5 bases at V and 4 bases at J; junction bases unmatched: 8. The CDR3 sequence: CASSRRGEIYEQYF. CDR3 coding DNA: TGTGCCAGCAGTCGCCGGGGGGAAATATACGAGCAGTACTTC.

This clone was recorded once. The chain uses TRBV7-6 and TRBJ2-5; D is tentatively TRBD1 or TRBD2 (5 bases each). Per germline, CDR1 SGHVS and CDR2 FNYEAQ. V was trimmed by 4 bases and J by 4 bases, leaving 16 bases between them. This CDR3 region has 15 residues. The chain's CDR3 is CASSYGWGKGETQYF. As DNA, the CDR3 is TGTGCCAGCAGCTACGGGTGGGGGAAGGGAGAGACCCAGTACTTC.

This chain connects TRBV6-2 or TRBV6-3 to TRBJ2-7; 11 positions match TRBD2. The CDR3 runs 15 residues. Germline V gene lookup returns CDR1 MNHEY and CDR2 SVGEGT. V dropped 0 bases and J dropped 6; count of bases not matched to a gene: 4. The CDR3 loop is CASSYSSLAGVEQYF. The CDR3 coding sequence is TGTGCCAGCAGTTACTCGTCACTAGCGGGGGTCGAGCAGTACTTC.

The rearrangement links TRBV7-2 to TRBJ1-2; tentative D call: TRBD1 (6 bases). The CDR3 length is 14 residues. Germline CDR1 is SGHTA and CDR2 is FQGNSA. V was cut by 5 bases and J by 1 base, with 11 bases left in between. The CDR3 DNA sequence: TGTGCCAGCAGCCCTAACAGGGTTAACTATGGCTACACCTTC. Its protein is CASSPNRVNYGYTF. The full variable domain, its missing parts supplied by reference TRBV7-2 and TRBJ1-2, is GAGVSQSPSNKVTEKGKDVELRCDPISGHTALYWYRQSLGQGLEFLIYFQGNSAPDKSGLPSDRFSAERTGGSVSTLTIQRTQQEDSAVYLCASSPNRVNYGYTFGSGTRLTVV.

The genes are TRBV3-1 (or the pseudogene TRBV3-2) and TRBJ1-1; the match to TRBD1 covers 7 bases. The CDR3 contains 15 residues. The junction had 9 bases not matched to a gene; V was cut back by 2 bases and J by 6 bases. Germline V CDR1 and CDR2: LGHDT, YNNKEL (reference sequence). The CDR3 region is CASSQSDRVRSEAFF. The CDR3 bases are TGTGCCAGCAGCCAATCTGACAGGGTGAGGTCTGAAGCTTTCTTT.

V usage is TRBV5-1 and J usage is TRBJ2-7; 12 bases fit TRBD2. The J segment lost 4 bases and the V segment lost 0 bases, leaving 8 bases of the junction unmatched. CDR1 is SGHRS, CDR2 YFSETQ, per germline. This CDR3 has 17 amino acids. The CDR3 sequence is CASSLAGSSGRAYEQYF. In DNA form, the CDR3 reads TGCGCCAGCAGCTTGGCCGGGTCTAGCGGGAGGGCGTACGAGCAGTACTTC.

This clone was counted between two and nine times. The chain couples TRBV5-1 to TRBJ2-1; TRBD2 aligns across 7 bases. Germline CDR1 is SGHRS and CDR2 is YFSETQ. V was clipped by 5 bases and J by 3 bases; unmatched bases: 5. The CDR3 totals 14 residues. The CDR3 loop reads CASSKREVYNEQFF. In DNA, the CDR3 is TGCGCCAGCAGTAAGCGGGAAGTCTACAATGAGCAGTTCTTC.

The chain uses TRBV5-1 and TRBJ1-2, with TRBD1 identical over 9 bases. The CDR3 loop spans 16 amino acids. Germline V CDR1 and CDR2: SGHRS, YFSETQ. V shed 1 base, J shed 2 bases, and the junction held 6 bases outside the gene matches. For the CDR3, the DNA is TGCGCCAGCAGCTTGACCGGGACAGGGTGGAACTATGGCTACACCTTC. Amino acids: CASSLTGTGWNYGYTF.

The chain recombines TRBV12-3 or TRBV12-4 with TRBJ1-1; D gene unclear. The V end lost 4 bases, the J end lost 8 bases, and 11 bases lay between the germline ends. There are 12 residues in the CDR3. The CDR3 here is CASSYIELEAFF. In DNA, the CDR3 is TGTGCCAGCAGTTATATTGAGTTGGAAGCTTTCTTT.

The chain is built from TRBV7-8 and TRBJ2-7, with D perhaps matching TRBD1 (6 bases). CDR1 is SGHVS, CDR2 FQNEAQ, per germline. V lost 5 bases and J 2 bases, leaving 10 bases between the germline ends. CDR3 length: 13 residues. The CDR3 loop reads CASSTRQAYEQYF. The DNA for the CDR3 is TGTGCCAGCAGCACCCGACAGGCCTACGAGCAGTACTTC.

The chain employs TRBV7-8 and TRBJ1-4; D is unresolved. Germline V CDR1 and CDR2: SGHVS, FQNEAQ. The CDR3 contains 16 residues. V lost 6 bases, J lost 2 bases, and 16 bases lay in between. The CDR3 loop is CASSLVLGSTNEKLFF. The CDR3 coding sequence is TGTGCCAGCAGTCTTGTGTTGGGGTCCACTAATGAAAAACTGTTTTTT. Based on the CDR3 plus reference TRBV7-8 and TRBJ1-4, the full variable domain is GAGVSQSPRYKVAKRGQDVALRCDPISGHVSLFWYQQALGQGPEFLTYFQNEAQLDKSGLPSDRFFAERPEGSVSTLKIQRTQQEDSAVYLCASSLVLGSTNEKLFFGSGTQLSVL.

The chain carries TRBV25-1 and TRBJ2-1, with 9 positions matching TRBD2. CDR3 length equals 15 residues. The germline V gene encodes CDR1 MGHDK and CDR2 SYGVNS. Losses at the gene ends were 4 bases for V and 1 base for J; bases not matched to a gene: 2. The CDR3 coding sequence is TGTGCCAGCAGTGTTCTAGCGGGGTCCTACAATGAGCAGTTCTTC. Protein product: CASSVLAGSYNEQFF.

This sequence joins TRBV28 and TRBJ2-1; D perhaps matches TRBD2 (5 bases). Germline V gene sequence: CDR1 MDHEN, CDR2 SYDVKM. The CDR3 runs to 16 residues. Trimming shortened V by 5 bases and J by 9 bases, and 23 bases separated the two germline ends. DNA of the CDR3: TGTGCCAGCAGTCCTCCTAGTTTATGGGAGCCCCGTGAGCAGTTCTTC. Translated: CASSPPSLWEPREQFF.

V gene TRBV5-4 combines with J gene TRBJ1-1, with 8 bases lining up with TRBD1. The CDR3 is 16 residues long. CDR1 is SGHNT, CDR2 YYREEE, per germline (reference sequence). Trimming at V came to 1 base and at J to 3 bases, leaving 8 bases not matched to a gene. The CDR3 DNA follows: TGTGCCAGCAGCTTGCGGCAGGGGGCGGTTGACACTGAAGCTTTCTTT. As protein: CASSLRQGAVDTEAFF.

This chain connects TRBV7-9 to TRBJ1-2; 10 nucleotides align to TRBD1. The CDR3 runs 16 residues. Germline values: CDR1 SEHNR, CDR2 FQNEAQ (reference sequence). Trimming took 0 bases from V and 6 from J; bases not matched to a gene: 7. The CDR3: CASSLAGTGVKDGYTF. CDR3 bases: TGTGCCAGCAGCTTAGCCGGGACAGGGGTCAAGGATGGCTACACCTTC.

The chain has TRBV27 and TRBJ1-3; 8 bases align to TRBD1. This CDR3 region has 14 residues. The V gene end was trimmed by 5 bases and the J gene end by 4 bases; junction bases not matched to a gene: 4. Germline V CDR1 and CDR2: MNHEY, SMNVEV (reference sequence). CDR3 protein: CASSRTGRGNTIYF. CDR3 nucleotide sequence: TGTGCCAGCAGTCGGACAGGGCGAGGAAACACCATATATTTT.

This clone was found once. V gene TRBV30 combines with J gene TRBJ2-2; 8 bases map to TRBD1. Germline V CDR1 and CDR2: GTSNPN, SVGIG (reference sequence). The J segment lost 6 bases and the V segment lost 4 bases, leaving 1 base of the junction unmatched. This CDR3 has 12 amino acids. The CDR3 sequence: CAWIQGAGELFF. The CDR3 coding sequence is TGTGCCTGGATACAGGGGGCCGGGGAGCTGTTTTTT.

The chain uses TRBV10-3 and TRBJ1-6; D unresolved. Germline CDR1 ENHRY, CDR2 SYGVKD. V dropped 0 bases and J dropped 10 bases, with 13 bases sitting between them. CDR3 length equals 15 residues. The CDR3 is CAISESEGFRSPLHF. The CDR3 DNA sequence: TGTGCCATCAGTGAGTCAGAGGGTTTTCGGTCACCCCTCCACTTT.

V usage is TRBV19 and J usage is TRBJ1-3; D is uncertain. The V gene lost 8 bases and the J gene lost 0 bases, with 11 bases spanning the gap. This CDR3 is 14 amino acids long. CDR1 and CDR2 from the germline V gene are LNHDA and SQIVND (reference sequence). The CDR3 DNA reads TGTGCCAGTGGGAGAACTAGCTCTGGAAACACCATATATTTT. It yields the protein CASGRTSSGNTIYF.

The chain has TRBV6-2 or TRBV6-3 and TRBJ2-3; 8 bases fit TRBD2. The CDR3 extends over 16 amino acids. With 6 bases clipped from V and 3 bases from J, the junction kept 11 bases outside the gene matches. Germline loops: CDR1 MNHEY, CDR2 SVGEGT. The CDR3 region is CASSPGSGSLTDTQYF. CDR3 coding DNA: TGTGCCAGCAGCCCGGGGAGCGGGAGTTTGACAGATACGCAGTATTTT.

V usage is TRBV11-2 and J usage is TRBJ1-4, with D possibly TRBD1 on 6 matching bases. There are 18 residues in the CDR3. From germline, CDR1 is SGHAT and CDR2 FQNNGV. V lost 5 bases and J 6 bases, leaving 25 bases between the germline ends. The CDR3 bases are TGTGCCAGCAGCCGGAACATCAACACAGGGAATGGGGATGAAAAACTGTTTTTT. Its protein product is CASSRNINTGNGDEKLFF.